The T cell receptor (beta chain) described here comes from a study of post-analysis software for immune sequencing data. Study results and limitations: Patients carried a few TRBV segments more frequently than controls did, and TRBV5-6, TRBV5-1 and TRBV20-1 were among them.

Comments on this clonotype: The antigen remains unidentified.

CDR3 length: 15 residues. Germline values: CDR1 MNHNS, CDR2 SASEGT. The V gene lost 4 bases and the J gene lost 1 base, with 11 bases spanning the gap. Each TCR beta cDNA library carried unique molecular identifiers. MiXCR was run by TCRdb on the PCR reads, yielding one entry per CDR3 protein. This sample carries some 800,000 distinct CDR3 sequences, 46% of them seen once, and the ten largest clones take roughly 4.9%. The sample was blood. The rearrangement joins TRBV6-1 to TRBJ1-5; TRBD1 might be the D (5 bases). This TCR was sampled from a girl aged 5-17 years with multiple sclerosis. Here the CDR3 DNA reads TGTGCCAGCAGTGGTTCCAGGGTGAGCAATCAGCCCCAGCATTTT. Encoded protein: CASSGSRVSNQPQHF.